The text below deals with one TCR beta chain. As yet, its antigen is unknown. TCRdb called the 5' RACE reads again in MiXCR, with one record for every CDR3 protein. Among 1,800,000 or so distinct CDR3 sequences listed, about 32% were seen once. These data originate in a study of identical twins. Study observations and caveats: One should note that invariant MAIT and iNKT cells could partly confound zero-insertion analyses.

J lost 7 bases, V lost 4 bases, and 12 bases had no gene match. Germline loops: CDR1 LNHNV, CDR2 YYDKDF (reference sequence). This CDR3 spans 16 amino acids. Sequencing used cord blood. V usage is TRBV15 and J usage is TRBJ2-1, with TRBD2 matching 8 bases. This clonotype was sampled from a newborn girl in good health. CDR3 in amino acids: CATSKPGTSDWNEQFF. CDR3 nucleotide sequence: TGTGCCACCAGCAAGCCCGGGACTAGTGACTGGAATGAGCAGTTCTTC.